A single sample gave rise to the 32 T cell receptor beta chains below, sequenced in a study of blood T cell repertoires in COVID-19. Measured with immunoSEQ multiplex PCR; TCRdb has only the in-frame clones, and not every one. Of a few hundred thousand clones in the sample, roughly 90% were seen once. Sequencing used peripheral blood. The origin of the receptors is a man between 60 and 70 years old with acute or convalescent COVID-19.

Only a few counts were recorded for this clone. The chain carries TRBV2 and TRBJ1-5; 7 positions match TRBD1. The CDR3 runs to 14 residues. Germline CDR1 is SNHLY and CDR2 is FYNNEI. V lost 5 bases to trimming and J lost 2 bases; unmatched junction nucleotides: 3. CDR3 sequence: CASSTGTGNQPQHF. In nucleotides, the CDR3 is TGTGCCAGCAGTACCGGGACAGGCAATCAGCCCCAGCATTTT.

The rearrangement joins TRBV24-1 to TRBJ2-7, with D possibly matching TRBD1 (6 bases). Per germline, CDR1 KGHDR and CDR2 SFDVKD. The CDR3 runs to 16 residues. Trimming left V 2 bases short and J 6 bases short, with 19 bases between. CDR3 in DNA: TGTGCCACCAGTGATTCTCCTAACTCAGGGGTAGGCGAGCAGTACTTC. Translating gives CATSDSPNSGVGEQYF.

This sequence joins TRBV15 and TRBJ2-1; tentatively, D is TRBD1 (5 bases). The CDR3 has 14 residues. Germline assignment: CDR1 LNHNV and CDR2 YYDKDF (reference sequence). Between the trimmed V and J ends, which lost 1 base and 5 bases, there was a span of 9 bases. CDR3 coding DNA: TGTGCCACCAGCAGAGCAGGGATCGACAATGAGCAGTTCTTC. It encodes CATSRAGIDNEQFF.

This chain joins TRBV4-1 and TRBJ1-1, with D perhaps matching TRBD1 (5 bases). V was clipped by 0 bases and J by 6 bases, with 17 bases between them. Germline loops: CDR1 MGHRA, CDR2 YSYEKL. This CDR3 comprises 16 residues. The CDR3, as DNA: TGCGCCAGCAGCCAAGATGGGGGGGGTTTATTAGCTGAAGCTTTCTTT. This encodes CASSQDGGGLLAEAFF.

The chain uses TRBV6-5 and TRBJ2-2; 7 bases are a match to TRBD1. Germline V gives CDR1 MNHEY, CDR2 SVGAGI. The CDR3 spans 15 residues. The trim removed 5 bases at V and 4 bases at J, leaving 7 bases unmatched. The CDR3: CASSQTGLITGELFF. CDR3 DNA: TGTGCCAGCAGTCAGACAGGGTTAATCACCGGGGAGCTGTTTTTT.

The V call is TRBV6-5, the J call TRBJ1-5; no definite D call. Per germline, CDR1 MNHEY and CDR2 SVGAGI. The CDR3 length is 14 residues. CDR3 sequence: CATLTGERGQPQHF. The CDR3 region has the DNA TGTGCTACTCTTACCGGGGAACGGGGTCAGCCCCAGCATTTT.

V gene TRBV4-3 combines with J gene TRBJ1-4; D may be TRBD1 (6 bases). V gave up 0 bases and J gave up 6 bases, with 11 bases separating them. The CDR3 is made up of 15 amino acids. CDR1 and CDR2 from the germline V gene are LGHNA and YSLEER. The CDR3 DNA is TGCGCCAGCAGCCAAGATAACCCAGGGGATGAAAAACTGTTTTTT. This codes for CASSQDNPGDEKLFF.

This clone was picked up one time. This chain links TRBV30 with TRBJ1-1; no definite D call. The CDR3 totals 12 residues. Germline CDR1 and CDR2: GTSNPN and SVGIG (reference sequence). Trimming pared 5 bases from V and 2 bases from J, leaving 9 bases between. Written as DNA, the CDR3 is TGTGCCTGGGGCGCAGAAAACACTGAAGCTTTCTTT. Translated, it gives CAWGAENTEAFF.

The CDR3 region is CASSLYGQGSWDSPLHF. The CDR3 region has the DNA TGTGCCAGCAGTTTATACGGACAGGGGTCGTGGGATTCACCCCTCCACTTT. V usage is TRBV27 and J usage is TRBJ1-6; 9 nucleotides match TRBD1. The J segment lost 8 bases and the V segment lost 1 base, leaving 9 bases of the junction unmatched. The CDR3 contains 17 residues. In germline, CDR1 is MNHEY, CDR2 SMNVEV (reference sequence).

This clone turned up a few times. This rearrangement joins TRBV11-3 to TRBJ1-2, with TRBD1 as a possible D gene (6 bases). Per germline, CDR1 SGHNT and CDR2 YENEEA. CDR3 length: 17 residues. Trimming removed 4 bases at V and 4 bases at J, with 22 bases between. The CDR3 loop is CASSSRRGGTSIYGYTF. CDR3 nucleotides: TGTGCCAGCAGCTCTAGAAGGGGGGGAACGTCGATCTATGGCTACACCTTC.

V usage is TRBV5-3 and J usage is TRBJ1-3; unclear D gene. TRBV5-3 is treated as an ORF (open reading frame) with a function not yet certain. The CDR3 sequence is 15 residues long. The V end was cut by 0 bases, the J end by 1 base, with 8 bases between. Here the CDR3 reads CARSLAPGSGNTIYF. The CDR3 DNA reads as TGTGCCAGAAGCTTGGCCCCAGGTTCTGGAAACACCATATATTTT.

This rearrangement joins TRBV19 to TRBJ2-3; TRBD2 is a possible D gene (6 bases). The CDR3 covers 16 residues. Germline loops: CDR1 LNHDA, CDR2 SQIVND (reference sequence). V was trimmed by 9 bases and J by 4 bases, leaving 23 bases between them. The chain's CDR3 is CARGPRGLSGPDTQYF. The CDR3 bases are TGTGCCAGGGGACCCCGGGGACTCTCGGGGCCAGATACGCAGTATTTT.

V gene TRBV4-2 combines with J gene TRBJ1-4; possibly TRBD1 for D (5 bases). The ends were cut back, 1 base at V and 0 bases at J, with 12 bases in the middle. Germline V CDR1 and CDR2: LGHNA, YNFKEQ. The CDR3 is 17 residues long. CDR3 sequence (DNA): TGTGCCAGCAGCCAAGCGGATTCGGGGGCAACTAATGAAAAACTGTTTTTT. Translation: CASSQADSGATNEKLFF.

The rearrangement uses TRBV3-1 (or the pseudogene TRBV3-2) and TRBJ1-1; no clear D. Looked up from germline, CDR1 is LGHDT and CDR2 is YNNKEL (reference sequence). The CDR3 has 12 amino acids. V was trimmed by 6 bases and J by 1 base, leaving 6 bases between them. The DNA of the CDR3 is TGTGCCAGCAGAACTACGAACACTGAAGCTTTCTTT. Translation: CASRTTNTEAFF.

The chain combines TRBV7-2 with TRBJ2-7; 8 bases are a match to TRBD1. Looked up from germline, CDR1 is SGHTA and CDR2 is FQGNSA. Losses at the gene ends were 2 bases for V and 0 bases for J; bases not matched to a gene: 3. The CDR3 covers 15 residues. CDR3 sequence reads: CASSLNRGFSYEQYF. The CDR3 DNA follows: TGTGCCAGCAGCTTAAACAGGGGGTTCTCCTACGAGCAGTACTTC.

The chain links TRBV4-3 to TRBJ2-6; 7 bases fit TRBD1. The V segment lost 4 bases and the J segment 4 bases; nucleotides outside the gene matches: 10. The CDR3 spans 17 residues. Looked up from germline, CDR1 is LGHNA and CDR2 is YSLEER. The CDR3 nucleotides read TGCGCCAGCAGCCCCGGGGACAGCGCCTCGGGGGCCAACGTCCTGACTTTC. Protein: CASSPGDSASGANVLTF.

J is TRBJ1-1 and V is TRBV25-1, with D possibly being TRBD1 (6 bases). The ends were cut back, 2 bases at V and 10 bases at J, with 14 bases in the middle. Germline CDR1 reads MGHDK; CDR2 reads SYGVNS. There are 13 residues in the CDR3. CDR3 DNA sequence: TGTGCCAGCAGTGAAGAAGGGACATTCGGAGCTTTCTTT. Translating it yields CASSEEGTFGAFF.

The chain links TRBV4-3 to TRBJ1-3; the D is unclear. Trimming removed 1 base from V and 1 base from J, with 8 bases in between. The germline gives CDR1 LGHNA, CDR2 YSLEER. This CDR3 is 15 amino acids long. CDR3 residues: CASSQAWESGNTIYF. The CDR3 DNA follows: TGCGCCAGCAGCCAAGCTTGGGAGTCTGGAAACACCATATATTTT.

The gene calls are TRBV28 and TRBJ2-7, with D perhaps TRBD1 (5 bases). Per the germline V gene, CDR1 is MDHEN and CDR2 is SYDVKM. V shed 7 bases and J shed 2 bases, with 24 bases lying between them. This CDR3 is built from 17 residues. In nucleotides, the CDR3 is TGTGCCAGCAAATTGGGCATATCGGTGGGGCCCCCCTACGAGCAGTACTTC. Protein sequence: CASKLGISVGPPYEQYF.

The chain has TRBV5-4 and TRBJ2-7, with no clear D. The V end was cut by 4 bases, the J end by 1 base, with 15 bases between. This CDR3 has 15 amino acids. Germline V gene data show CDR1 as SGHNT and CDR2 as YYREEE (reference sequence). CDR3 nucleotide sequence: TGTGCCAGCAGCCCAAGGCCCGGGTCGTCCTACGAGCAGTACTTC. Translating gives CASSPRPGSSYEQYF.

The V call is TRBV6-5, the J call TRBJ1-2; TRBD1 aligns across 7 bases. J was trimmed by 2 bases and V by 6 bases; bases with no gene match: 3. CDR3 length: 13 residues. Germline-derived CDR1 and CDR2 are MNHEY and SVGAGI. The CDR3 loop reads CASSKQGNYGYTF. The CDR3 DNA follows: TGTGCCAGCAGCAAACAGGGGAACTATGGCTACACCTTC.

The rearrangement uses TRBV10-3 and TRBJ1-5; D possibly corresponds to TRBD1 (6 bases). Between the trimmed V and J ends, which lost 2 bases and 5 bases, there was a span of 10 bases. Germline V gives CDR1 ENHRY, CDR2 SYGVKD. The CDR3 has 14 residues. In nucleotides, the CDR3 is TGTGCCATCAGTGAGGGGTCAGGGGATCAGCCCCAGCATTTT. It specifies CAISEGSGDQPQHF.

The chain employs TRBV5-4 and TRBJ2-3, with 9 bases that match TRBD1. V lost 5 bases, J lost 5 bases, and 6 bases stayed unmatched. This CDR3 has 14 residues. CDR1 is SGHNT, CDR2 YYREEE, per germline (reference sequence). In DNA form, the CDR3 reads TGTGCCAGCAGTAGGACAGGGGAGGGAGATACGCAGTATTTT. Translation gives CASSRTGEGDTQYF.

The CDR3 sequence is CATSRDRDFYGYTF. CDR3 sequence (DNA): TGTGCCACCAGCAGAGATCGAGACTTCTATGGCTACACCTTC. The chain links TRBV15 to TRBJ1-2; D remains unclear. The CDR3 has 14 amino acids. Trimming took 0 bases from V and 4 from J, leaving 9 bases between them. Looked up from germline, CDR1 is LNHNV and CDR2 is YYDKDF (reference sequence).

The J gene is TRBJ2-4, the V gene TRBV5-4; the match to TRBD2 covers 8 bases. The length of the CDR3 is 16 residues. With 2 bases clipped from V and 7 bases from J, the junction kept 11 bases outside the gene matches. Germline V gene sequence: CDR1 SGHNT, CDR2 YYREEE (reference sequence). The CDR3 DNA reads TGTGCCAGCAGCTTTCAGATGAGCGGGAGTAGGAACATTCAGTACTTC. This gives the protein CASSFQMSGSRNIQYF.

This chain joins TRBV29-1 and TRBJ1-1; 7 bases line up with TRBD1. Germline CDR1 SQVTM, CDR2 ANQGSEA. CDR3 size: 15 residues. Trimming at V came to 3 bases and at J to 1 base, leaving 8 bases not matched to a gene. The CDR3 DNA sequence: TGCAGCGTTGATGGGGACAGCCCCTCGAACACTGAAGCTTTCTTT. Residues: CSVDGDSPSNTEAFF.

This clone was recorded only once. The chain recombines TRBV2 with TRBJ2-3, with 10 bases fitting TRBD1. This CDR3 contains 15 residues. Germline V gene data show CDR1 as SNHLY and CDR2 as FYNNEI. The V and J ends lost 7 bases and 4 bases, in that order; junction bases with no gene match: 8. CDR3 amino acids: CASTRDRGFADTQYF. As DNA, the CDR3 is TGTGCCAGCACCCGGGACAGGGGTTTCGCAGATACGCAGTATTTT.

This rearrangement joins TRBV19 to TRBJ1-5; 8 bases fit TRBD1. V dropped 8 bases and J dropped 2; count of bases not matched to a gene: 5. CDR3 size: 14 residues. CDR1 and CDR2 (germline): LNHDA, SQIVND (reference sequence). CDR3 amino acids: CASGQGSGNQPQHF. In DNA, the CDR3 is TGTGCCAGTGGACAGGGCTCGGGCAATCAGCCCCAGCATTTT.

CDR3 amino acids: CASSQGTGGNEKLFF. CDR3 DNA sequence: TGTGCCAGCAGCCAAGGGACAGGGGGAAATGAAAAACTGTTTTTT. This chain connects TRBV4-2 to TRBJ1-4; 10 nucleotides match TRBD1. CDR3 size: 15 residues. After removal of 1 base from V and 5 bases from J, the junction contained 1 base not matched to a gene. Germline V gene sequence: CDR1 LGHNA, CDR2 YNFKEQ.

The rearrangement uses TRBV30 and TRBJ1-6; perhaps TRBD1 as D (6 bases). Germline assignment: CDR1 GTSNPN and CDR2 SVGIG (reference sequence). The CDR3 is 14 amino acids. Trimming took off 1 base at V and 7 bases at J, with 11 bases between the two ends. Written as DNA, the CDR3 is TGTGCCTGGAGTGGCGGGGGCGAAAATTCACCCCTCCACTTT. It encodes CAWSGGGENSPLHF.

The rearrangement links TRBV5-1 to TRBJ2-7; 7 positions agree with TRBD1. This CDR3 has 14 amino acids. Per the germline V gene, CDR1 is SGHRS and CDR2 is YFSETQ. Unmatched junction bases numbered 6, after V lost 4 bases and J lost 2 bases. The CDR3 sequence: CASSAGDSTYEQYF. As DNA, the CDR3 is TGCGCCAGCAGCGCAGGGGACAGCACCTACGAGCAGTACTTC.

This clone occurred once. The V and J genes are TRBV6-6 and TRBJ1-6; 8 bases line up with TRBD1. The CDR3 is made up of 17 amino acids. The germline gives CDR1 MNHNY, CDR2 SVGAGI (reference sequence). Trimming took 5 bases from V and 5 from J; bases not matched to a gene: 11. CDR3 amino acids: CASSPTTTGADNSPLHF. The CDR3 coding sequence is TGTGCCAGCAGTCCGACTACGACAGGGGCGGATAATTCACCCCTCCACTTT.